This T cell receptor (beta chain) was documented in a study of shared clonotypes between healthy human individuals. Looking at the study overall: The study used three CD4 naive, three CD4 memory, two CD8 naive and one CD8 memory plate per donor. Study findings and constraints: In having few donors, the study represented limited genetic and exposure-history diversity. Clonotype sharing among donors, it was expected, would be affected by sequencing depth.

For this clone: The antigen is unknown.

Donors were healthy HIV-negative adults without recently reported acute infections or vaccinations. Sequenced by immunoSEQ multiplex PCR; TCRdb stores in-frame clones only, minus some. The data contain about 2.4 million clones, around 90% of them seen just once; the ten biggest clones take up roughly 0.14%. Germline V gene lookup returns CDR1 MNHEY and CDR2 SMNVEV (reference sequence). The length of the CDR3 is 14 residues. V lost 6 bases and J lost 2, with 12 bases in between. The V and J genes are TRBV27 and TRBJ2-3, with no clear D. This clonotype was obtained from a man younger than 35 in good health. The specimen was naive CD4+ T cells sorted from blood. Subset indicated: CD45RA+ positively selected. The CDR3 nucleotides are TGTGCCAGCAGCTCAAGGGTGAACACAGATACGCAGTATTTT. This translates into CASSSRVNTDTQYF.